This record looks at one TCR beta chain sequence and its context. Antigen specificity is unknown. This record belongs to a study of CD8+ T cells in alopecia areata. Study context: Each day, treated patients took oral tofacitinib twice, at 5 to 10 mg per dose. Study-wide results and caveats: Higher clonality and more expanded CD8+ clones appeared in lesional than normal scalp.

Looked up from germline, CDR1 is SGHAT and CDR2 is FQNNGV. This CDR3 is built from 13 residues. The V gene lost 4 bases and the J gene lost 3 bases, with 9 bases spanning the gap. Reverse transcription of extracted RNA yielded cDNA, which provided the sequencing template. Sequencing was performed with immunoSEQ multiplex PCR; in TCRdb, only in-frame clones are kept and a portion is missing. The sample has 250,000 or so clones; 67% are singletons. The chain uses TRBV11-2 and TRBJ2-5; D remains ambiguous. This material consisted of CD4+ T cells sorted from blood, taken at week 0. The TCR comes from a human donor with alopecia areata. This CDR3 is CASSSVFKETQYF. CDR3 DNA sequence: TGTGCCAGCAGCTCAGTGTTCAAAGAGACCCAGTACTTC.